These 29 T cell receptor beta chains were all obtained from the same sample, sequenced in a study of T cell repertoires and HLA-DP antigens (dated by TCRdb to between 2018 and 2020). The library was prepared using the immunoSEQ multiplex PCR assay. TCRdb mirrors the immuneACCESS table, restricted to in-frame sequences. Some clones are absent from its copies; in checked studies, under half trace to an unresolved V gene, and the reason for the others is unknown. The sample includes about 89,000 clones, with approximately 86% observed a single time. The ten biggest clones cover roughly 1.5% of the sample. For these TCRs, the target antigens are not known. Sequencing was done on a sample of CD4+ T cells from PBMCs. These receptors came from a man aged 50 to 59 in good health and CMV-seronegative.

This clone has only a few counts. The chain joins TRBV5-4 to TRBJ1-2; 8 bases line up with TRBD1. Germline V gene lookup returns CDR1 SGHNT and CDR2 YYREEE (reference sequence). CDR3 length: 15 amino acids. The J segment lost 3 bases and the V segment lost 4 bases, leaving 8 bases of the junction unmatched. CDR3 nucleotide sequence: TGTGCCAGCAGCCTAGAGACAGGGGCCGACTATGGCTACACCTTC. Translation: CASSLETGADYGYTF.

The chain couples TRBV11-1 to TRBJ1-2; 7 bases match TRBD1. After removal of 4 bases from V and 7 bases from J, the junction contained 6 bases not matched to a gene. Looked up from germline, CDR1 is SGHAT and CDR2 is FQDESV (reference sequence). The CDR3 loop spans 13 amino acids. The chain's CDR3 is CASSSTGYSGYTF. Written as DNA, the CDR3 is TGTGCCAGCAGCTCGACAGGGTACTCTGGCTACACCTTC.

V usage is TRBV25-1 and J usage is TRBJ1-2; perhaps TRBD1 as D (6 bases). V dropped 2 bases and J dropped 4 bases, with 14 bases sitting between them. The length of the CDR3 is 15 residues. Per germline, CDR1 MGHDK and CDR2 SYGVNS. The CDR3 region is CASSEPGARLYGYTF. The CDR3 DNA reads as TGTGCCAGCAGTGAACCAGGGGCCCGCCTCTATGGCTACACCTTC.

This clone was seen only a few times. The chain uses TRBV4-3 and TRBJ2-3; 9 nucleotides line up with TRBD2. The CDR3 is 15 residues long. The junction had 9 bases not matched to a gene; V was cut back by 6 bases and J by 5 bases. The V gene's germline CDR1 is LGHNA and CDR2 YSLEER. The CDR3 coding sequence is TGCGCCAGCAGTGACCTCTCACTAGCGGGAGATACGCAGTATTTT. It translates to CASSDLSLAGDTQYF.

The chain carries TRBV19 and TRBJ2-7; TRBD2 agrees at 8 bases. This CDR3 has 15 residues. V trimming: 4 bases; J trimming: 6 bases; junction bases outside the gene matches: 11. Germline V CDR1 and CDR2: LNHDA, SQIVND (reference sequence). Here the CDR3 reads CASSTLAGGVGEQYF. For the CDR3, the DNA is TGTGCCAGTAGTACCCTAGCGGGCGGAGTAGGCGAGCAGTACTTC.

This chain uses TRBV6-6 with TRBJ2-3; the D is unclear. This CDR3 spans 13 amino acids. Looked up from germline, CDR1 is MNHNY and CDR2 is SVGAGI (reference sequence). The germline V and J ends were trimmed by 4 bases and 0 bases, with 5 bases remaining between them. The CDR3 is CASSLTSTDTQYF. In DNA, the CDR3 is TGTGCCAGCAGTTTGACTAGCACAGATACGCAGTATTTT.

Comments on this clone: Germline is not matched at one junction end, which may reflect a read error. The chain employs TRBV7-8 and TRBJ1-5; D not certain. This CDR3 has 17 residues. Per germline, CDR1 SGHVS and CDR2 FQNEAQ. DNA of the CDR3: TGTACCAGCAGCTTACTGGGCGGGAAGGGTAGCAATCAGCCCCAGCATTTT. This translates into CTSSLLGGKGSNQPQHF.

The chain carries TRBV7-9 and TRBJ2-3; TRBD1 agrees at 8 bases. Unmatched junction bases numbered 0, after V lost 4 bases and J lost 6 bases. CDR1 and CDR2 (germline): SEHNR, FQNEAQ (reference sequence). The CDR3 covers 12 residues. For the CDR3, the DNA is TGTGCCAGCAGCTGGACAGGGGATACGCAGTATTTT. Its translation is CASSWTGDTQYF.

This clone was seen just once. The V call is TRBV7-2, the J call TRBJ2-3; a weak D match, TRBD2 (5 bases). The CDR3 is made up of 13 amino acids. Germline V gives CDR1 SGHTA, CDR2 FQGNSA. V was shortened by 6 bases and J by 0 bases, with 7 bases between the two germline ends. The CDR3 is CASRGVSTDTQYF. The DNA for the CDR3 is TGTGCCAGCAGGGGAGTTAGCACAGATACGCAGTATTTT.

This chain uses TRBV7-9 with TRBJ2-3, with D tentatively TRBD2 (7 bases). CDR3 size: 14 residues. Trimming left V 5 bases short and J 4 bases short, with 13 bases between. CDR1 and CDR2 from the germline V gene are SEHNR and FQNEAQ (reference sequence). CDR3 protein: CASSKLGGADTQYF. Written as DNA, the CDR3 is TGTGCCAGCAGCAAGCTAGGGGGGGCAGATACGCAGTATTTT.

CDR3 amino acids: CASSYSRGFGTGELFF. CDR3 DNA: TGTGCCAGCAGTTACTCAAGGGGGTTCGGCACCGGGGAGCTGTTTTTT. This rearrangement joins TRBV6-5 to TRBJ2-2, with a tentative D call TRBD1 (6 bases). Trimming took off 0 bases at V and 4 bases at J, with 12 bases between the two ends. The CDR3 spans 16 residues. Germline CDR1 reads MNHEY; CDR2 reads SVGAGI.

The V gene is TRBV7-6, the J gene TRBJ1-5; TRBD1 matches 9 bases. CDR1 and CDR2 from the germline V gene are SGHVS and FNYEAQ. CDR3 size: 13 residues. V was clipped by 6 bases and J by 6 bases; unmatched bases: 3. The CDR3 DNA follows: TGTGCCAGCAGGGGACAGGGACCTCAGCCCCAGCATTTT. It translates to CASRGQGPQPQHF.

The chain joins TRBV19 to TRBJ2-4; D is perhaps TRBD1 (6 bases). The germline CDR1 and CDR2 sequences are LNHDA and SQIVND (reference sequence). Trimming stripped 9 bases from V and 3 bases from J, with 18 bases between. The CDR3 loop spans 15 amino acids. The CDR3 region is CASRNNGQNKNIQYF. CDR3 in DNA: TGTGCCAGCAGAAACAATGGACAGAACAAAAACATTCAGTACTTC.

A word on this clone: The junction shows a germline mismatch at one end, possibly a read error. V is TRBV5-4 and J is TRBJ2-7, with D possibly being TRBD1 or TRBD2 (5 bases each). Germline CDR1 is SGHNT and CDR2 is YYREEE (reference sequence). This CDR3 has 11 residues. The CDR3 region has the DNA TGTGCCAGCAGTGCCGGGACGGATTGGGTCTTC. Encoded protein: CASSAGTDWVF. The full variable domain, completed using reference TRBV5-4 and TRBJ2-7, is ETGVTQSPTHLIKTRGQQVTLRCSSQSGHNTVSWYQQALGQGPQFIFQYYREEENGRGNFPPRFSGLQFPNYSSELNVNALELDDSALYLCASSAGTDWVFGPGTRLTVT.

The chain joins TRBV11-3 to TRBJ2-7, with 8 bases matching TRBD1. CDR1 SGHNT and CDR2 YENEEA come from the germline V gene. The CDR3 has 16 residues. The ends lost 5 bases at V and 6 bases at J; junction bases unmatched: 15. The CDR3 loop is CASSKGQGSKAGEQYF. As DNA, the CDR3 is TGTGCCAGCAGCAAAGGACAGGGATCCAAGGCGGGCGAGCAGTACTTC.

Written as DNA, the CDR3 is TGCGCCAGCAGCTTGGGGATGAACACCGGGGAGCTGTTTTTT. Translation gives CASSLGMNTGELFF. The V and J genes are TRBV5-1 and TRBJ2-2; D uncertain. CDR1 is SGHRS, CDR2 YFSETQ, per germline. CDR3 length: 14 residues. V was clipped by 0 bases and J by 1 base, with 4 bases between them.

This rearrangement joins TRBV7-3 to TRBJ2-5, with 8 positions matching TRBD1. Trimming removed 5 bases from V and 6 bases from J; junction bases left unmatched: 11. The length of the CDR3 is 15 residues. The V gene's germline CDR1 is SGHTA and CDR2 FQGTGA. CDR3 amino acids: CASSPGQGEEQTQYF. The CDR3 DNA reads TGTGCCAGCAGCCCAGGACAGGGTGAAGAACAGACCCAGTACTTC.

The V and J genes are TRBV5-1 and TRBJ2-2, with 10 positions matching TRBD1. The germline V gene encodes CDR1 SGHRS and CDR2 YFSETQ. The CDR3 spans 15 residues. V lost 4 bases, J lost 5 bases, and 5 bases stayed unmatched. CDR3 nucleotide sequence: TGCGCCAGCAGCCCCCGGACAGGGGGGACCGGGGAGCTGTTTTTT. The encoded protein is CASSPRTGGTGELFF.

The chain is built from TRBV4-3 and TRBJ2-7; D not resolved. This CDR3 region has 13 residues. V was clipped by 1 base and J by 3 bases, with 7 bases between them. Germline V gene lookup returns CDR1 LGHNA and CDR2 YSLEER. CDR3 protein: CASSQGASYEQYF. In nucleotides, the CDR3 is TGCGCCAGCAGCCAAGGGGCCAGCTACGAGCAGTACTTC.

The chain links TRBV2 to TRBJ2-5; tentative D call: TRBD1 (5 bases). The germline CDR1 and CDR2 sequences are SNHLY and FYNNEI. Trimming took 6 bases from V and 2 from J, leaving 10 bases between them. There are 13 residues in the CDR3. For the CDR3, the DNA is TGTGCCAGCAGGAGACAGTTTCAAGAGACCCAGTACTTC. Translated, it gives CASRRQFQETQYF. Based on the CDR3 plus reference TRBV2 and TRBJ2-5, the full variable domain is EPEVTQTPSHQVTQMGQEVILRCVPISNHLYFYWYRQILGQKVEFLVSFYNNEISEKSEIFDDQFSVERPDGSNFTLKIRSTKLEDSAMYFCASRRQFQETQYFGPGTRLLVL.

The genes are TRBV10-3 and TRBJ2-7, with TRBD1 identical over 8 bases. Germline lookup yields CDR1 ENHRY and CDR2 SYGVKD. The CDR3 runs to 15 residues. Losses at the gene ends were 2 bases for V and 1 base for J; bases not matched to a gene: 4. As DNA, the CDR3 is TGTGCCATCAGTGAGGGACAGGGCCTTTCCTACGAGCAGTACTTC. Translated: CAISEGQGLSYEQYF.

J is TRBJ2-7 and V is TRBV10-2; D perhaps matches TRBD1 (5 bases). The CDR3 is 13 residues long. CDR1 is WSHSY, CDR2 SAAADI, per germline. V dropped 4 bases and J dropped 1 base, with 8 bases sitting between them. The CDR3 bases are TGCGCCAGCAGTGCGACAGCGTCCTACGAGCAGTACTTC. It is translated as CASSATASYEQYF.

The chain links TRBV7-8 to TRBJ2-2; no clear D. V was clipped by 5 bases and J by 4 bases, with 11 bases between them. Germline V gene lookup returns CDR1 SGHVS and CDR2 FQNEAQ. This CDR3 comprises 14 residues. CDR3 DNA sequence: TGTGCCAGCAGCCCCCTAAGGGCCACCGGGGAGCTGTTTTTT. Residues: CASSPLRATGELFF. Based on the CDR3 plus reference TRBV7-8 and TRBJ2-2, the full variable domain is GAGVSQSPRYKVAKRGQDVALRCDPISGHVSLFWYQQALGQGPEFLTYFQNEAQLDKSGLPSDRFFAERPEGSVSTLKIQRTQQEDSAVYLCASSPLRATGELFFGEGSRLTVL.

The chain carries TRBV19 and TRBJ1-6; 7 nucleotides match TRBD1. V was clipped by 6 bases and J by 5 bases; unmatched bases: 7. The CDR3 loop spans 15 amino acids. Per the germline V gene, CDR1 is LNHDA and CDR2 is SQIVND (reference sequence). The CDR3 sequence: CASRVQGKDNSPLHF. Written as DNA, the CDR3 is TGTGCCAGTAGGGTACAGGGGAAAGATAATTCACCCCTCCACTTT. Using reference TRBV19 and TRBJ1-6 for the parts outside the CDR3, the full variable domain is DGGITQSPKYLFRKEGQNVTLSCEQNLNHDAMYWYRQDPGQGLRLIYYSQIVNDFQKGDIAEGYSVSREKKESFPLTVTSAQKNPTAFYLCASRVQGKDNSPLHFGNGTRLTVT.

V usage is TRBV11-3 and J usage is TRBJ2-2, with D possibly matching TRBD2 (6 bases). This CDR3 region has 17 residues. The germline V gene has CDR1 SGHNT and CDR2 YENEEA. The V end lost 2 bases, the J end lost 5 bases, and 18 bases lay between the germline ends. The CDR3 sequence: CASSLNQFGGSTGELFF. Written as DNA, the CDR3 is TGTGCCAGCAGCTTAAATCAGTTCGGGGGTTCTACCGGGGAGCTGTTTTTT.

The CDR3 here is CASSLRPLGDNEQFF. CDR3 nucleotide sequence: TGCGCCAGCAGCTTACGACCCCTCGGAGACAATGAGCAGTTCTTC. The chain has TRBV5-1 and TRBJ2-1; D unresolved. V lost 2 bases and J lost 5, with 14 bases in between. This CDR3 region has 15 residues. Per germline, CDR1 SGHRS and CDR2 YFSETQ.

The gene calls are TRBV5-1 and TRBJ2-7, with 8 bases that match TRBD1. In germline, CDR1 is SGHRS, CDR2 YFSETQ. This CDR3 comprises 14 residues. Unmatched junction bases numbered 5, after V lost 4 bases and J lost 2 bases. The CDR3 nucleotides are TGCGCCAGCAGCCTATGGACAGGGACCTACGAGCAGTACTTC. It yields the protein CASSLWTGTYEQYF.

The chain uses TRBV6-1 and TRBJ2-7; TRBD2 is a possible D gene (5 bases). V lost 3 bases and J lost 4, with 16 bases in between. This CDR3 comprises 15 residues. CDR1 MNHNS and CDR2 SASEGT come from the germline V gene. The DNA for the CDR3 is TGTGCCAGCAGTGACGCATCCCGGGATTTTTACGAGCAGTACTTC. This gives the protein CASSDASRDFYEQYF.

This rearrangement joins TRBV9 to TRBJ1-1, with 7 positions matching TRBD1. Germline trimming cut 4 bases from V and 0 bases from J; bases unmatched to any gene: 3. Germline V gives CDR1 SGDLS, CDR2 YYNGEE. The CDR3 covers 14 residues. CDR3 in amino acids: CASSPGGLNTEAFF. The CDR3 coding sequence is TGTGCCAGCAGCCCAGGGGGGCTGAACACTGAAGCTTTCTTT.